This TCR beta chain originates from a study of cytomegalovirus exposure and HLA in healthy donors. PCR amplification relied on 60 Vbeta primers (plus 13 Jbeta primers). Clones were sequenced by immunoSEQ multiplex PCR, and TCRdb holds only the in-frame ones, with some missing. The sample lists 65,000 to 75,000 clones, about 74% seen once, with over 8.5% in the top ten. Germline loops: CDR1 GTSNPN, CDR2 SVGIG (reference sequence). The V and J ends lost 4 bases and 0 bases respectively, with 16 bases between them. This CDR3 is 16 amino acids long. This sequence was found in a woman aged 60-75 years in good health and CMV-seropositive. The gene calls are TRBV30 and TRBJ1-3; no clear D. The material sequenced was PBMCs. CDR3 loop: CAWMKLGLYSGNTIYF. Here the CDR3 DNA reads TGTGCCTGGATGAAGCTCGGTCTTTACTCTGGAAACACCATATATTTT.